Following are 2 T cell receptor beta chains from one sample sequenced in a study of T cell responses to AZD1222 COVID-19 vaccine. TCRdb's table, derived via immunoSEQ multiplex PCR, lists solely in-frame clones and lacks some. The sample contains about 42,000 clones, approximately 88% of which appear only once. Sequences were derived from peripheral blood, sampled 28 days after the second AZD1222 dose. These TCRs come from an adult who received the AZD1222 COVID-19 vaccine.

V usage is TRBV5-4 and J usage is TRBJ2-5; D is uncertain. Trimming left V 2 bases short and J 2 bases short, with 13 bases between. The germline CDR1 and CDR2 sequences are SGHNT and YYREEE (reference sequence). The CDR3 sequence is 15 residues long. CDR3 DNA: TGTGCCAGCAGCTTCCCAGCGAACCCGCAAGAGACCCAGTACTTC. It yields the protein CASSFPANPQETQYF.

DNA of the CDR3: TGTGCCAGCAGCCACGCGCCAGGGATGGGGAACACTGAAGCTTTCTTT. It encodes CASSHAPGMGNTEAFF. This sequence joins TRBV11-2 and TRBJ1-1; TRBD1 is a possible D gene (5 bases). Germline CDR1 is SGHAT and CDR2 is FQNNGV. Trimming removed 5 bases at V and 1 base at J, with 17 bases between. The CDR3 covers 16 residues.